These 24 T cell receptor beta chains came from one sample sequenced in a study of blood T cells in healthy people across ages. A second PCR, run for roughly 6 to 11 cycles, used a sample-barcoded 5' primer plus a J-beta primer mix. TCRdb redid the calling of the 5' RACE reads with MiXCR, one entry per CDR3 protein. This table holds 1.5 million to 2 million distinct CDR3 sequences, around half found once. Sequenced: blood. These receptors came from a woman between 40 and 50 years old in good health.

The chain joins TRBV20-1 to TRBJ1-1, with 9 positions matching TRBD1. The CDR3 has 15 residues. Trimming at V came to 2 bases and at J to 0 bases, leaving 4 bases not matched to a gene. Looked up from germline, CDR1 is DFQATT and CDR2 is SNEGSKA (reference sequence). This CDR3 is CSARSGDRVNTEAFF. Here the CDR3 DNA reads TGCAGTGCTAGATCGGGGGACAGGGTGAACACTGAAGCTTTCTTT.

This chain uses TRBV29-1 with TRBJ1-1; the D gene is possibly TRBD1 (6 bases). Germline V gives CDR1 SQVTM, CDR2 ANQGSEA. Trimming left V 4 bases short and J 6 bases short, with 15 bases between. The CDR3 totals 13 residues. The CDR3 loop is CSVVRRQAPEAFF. CDR3 coding DNA: TGCAGCGTTGTACGGAGACAGGCCCCTGAAGCTTTCTTT.

The chain uses TRBV2 and TRBJ2-1, with D unresolved. The CDR3 is 14 residues long. CDR1 SNHLY and CDR2 FYNNEI come from the germline V gene. The V end was cut by 7 bases, the J end by 3 bases, with 13 bases between. The CDR3 region has the DNA TGTGCCAGCAACTCGCCAGAAAACTACAATGAGCAGTTCTTC. Translating gives CASNSPENYNEQFF.

V and J are TRBV6-2 or TRBV6-3 and TRBJ1-1; D might be TRBD1 (6 bases). Deletions cut 7 bases from V and 8 bases from J, with 20 bases between. Germline lookup yields CDR1 MNHEY and CDR2 SVGEGT. This CDR3 is built from 14 residues. The DNA for the CDR3 is TGTGCCAGCAATGACCCCAGGGGCCGGGGGGAAGCTTTCTTT. Amino acid sequence: CASNDPRGRGEAFF.

Comment on this clonotype: Compared with germline, one end of the junction differs, possibly owing to a read error. The chain has TRBV7-7 and TRBJ2-4, with a weak D call TRBD1 (6 bases). Matching the DNA end better, TRBJ2-5 makes the J call doubtful. CDR1 and CDR2 (germline): SSHAT, FNYEAQ (reference sequence). The CDR3 contains 14 residues. The DNA for the CDR3 is TGTGCTAGCAGCTCGGGCAGGGGAATAGAGACCCAGTACTTC. It encodes CASSSGRGIETQYF.

This clonotype has a single count. It may be a read error: a sequence one base away is much more abundant. The rearrangement uses TRBV2 and TRBJ2-6; D assignment may be TRBD1 or TRBD2 (5 bases each). Germline V gives CDR1 SNHLY, CDR2 FYNNEI. The V gene lost 1 base and the J gene lost 4 bases, with 8 bases spanning the gap. The CDR3 loop spans 15 amino acids. The CDR3 here is CASSEEGTGANVLTF. CDR3 bases: TGTGCCAGCAGTGAAGAGGGGACCGGGGCCAACGTCCTGACTTTC.

DNA of the CDR3: TGTGCCAGCAGCTCGGACAGGGGGCCCTACAATGAGCAGTACTTC. As protein: CASSSDRGPYNEQYF. This chain links TRBV6-1 with TRBJ2-5, with 11 positions matching TRBD1. Germline CDR1 is MNHNS and CDR2 is SASEGT. This CDR3 is built from 15 residues. V gave up 6 bases and J gave up 11 bases; unmatched junction bases: 14.

On this clonotype itself: This clone may be a read error of a much larger clone one base away. This rearrangement joins TRBV5-1 to TRBJ1-2; D unresolved. V was shortened by 3 bases and J by 8 bases, with 26 bases between the two germline ends. CDR3 length: 17 amino acids. Germline V gene data show CDR1 as SGHRS and CDR2 as YFSETQ. The CDR3 DNA is TGCGCCAGCAGCTCGGAGCCGGCAGCTAGTAATGCTCGGGGCTACACCTTC. This gives the protein CASSSEPAASNARGYTF.

The CDR3 loop is CASSYSRTGGWNSPLHF. The CDR3 DNA is TGTGCCAGCAGTTATTCTCGGACAGGGGGCTGGAATTCACCCCTCCACTTT. The chain employs TRBV6-5 and TRBJ1-6; TRBD1 agrees at 11 bases. Germline V gene data show CDR1 as MNHEY and CDR2 as SVGAGI. This CDR3 region has 17 residues. J gave up 7 bases and V 3 bases, and 8 bases lay outside the gene matches.

V usage is TRBV7-8 and J usage is TRBJ2-4; weak D call: TRBD1 (6 bases). The J call may be faulty, since TRBJ2-7 better matches the DNA end. This CDR3 contains 13 residues. CDR1 SGHVS and CDR2 FQNEAQ come from the germline V gene. CDR3 protein: CASRKDRNYEQYF. CDR3 nucleotides: TGTGCCAGCAGAAAGGACAGAAACTACGAGCAGTACTTC.

The chain couples TRBV6-5 to TRBJ1-2; D remains unclear. Germline V gives CDR1 MNHEY, CDR2 SVGAGI. The CDR3 is made up of 12 amino acids. V was pared by 11 bases and J by 8 bases, with 18 bases between. DNA of the CDR3: TGTGCCGCTGGGGATAGAGATGGAGGCTACACCTTC. It yields the protein CAAGDRDGGYTF.

J is TRBJ2-1 and V is TRBV20-1, with TRBD2 matching over 13 bases. CDR3 length equals 16 residues. V shed 5 bases and J 1 base; nucleotides not matched to a gene: 5. The germline V gene has CDR1 DFQATT and CDR2 SNEGSKA (reference sequence). The CDR3 reads CSALLAGGRSYNEQFF. The CDR3 coding sequence is TGCAGTGCTTTACTAGCGGGGGGGCGTTCCTACAATGAGCAGTTCTTC.

This sequence joins TRBV19 and TRBJ2-4, with TRBD1 as a possible D gene (5 bases). V was shortened by 6 bases and J by 0 bases, with 12 bases between the two germline ends. The CDR3 sequence is 15 residues long. The V gene's germline CDR1 is LNHDA and CDR2 SQIVND (reference sequence). CDR3 DNA: TGTGCCAGTAGCACGACAGACTTAGCCAAAAACATTCAGTACTTC. Translated: CASSTTDLAKNIQYF.

The genes are TRBV29-1 and TRBJ2-1; 7 positions agree with TRBD2. With the DNA end fitting TRBJ2-7 better, the J assignment may be wrong. The CDR3 totals 14 residues. CDR1 is SQVTM and CDR2 is ANQGSEA in the germline V gene. The CDR3, as DNA: TGCAGCGTTGCGGCTAGCGGAGATTACAATGAGCAGTACTTC. Residues: CSVAASGDYNEQYF.

The chain joins TRBV6-1 to TRBJ1-1; 8 bases map to TRBD1. The junction had 9 bases not matched to a gene; V was cut back by 6 bases and J by 6 bases. This CDR3 region has 14 residues. The germline V gene encodes CDR1 MNHNS and CDR2 SASEGT. CDR3 DNA sequence: TGTGCCAGCAGCCGGCAACAGGGGGTGTCTGAAGCTTTCTTT. This encodes CASSRQQGVSEAFF.

The chain uses TRBV11-2 and TRBJ1-1, with 10 bases fitting TRBD1. V was clipped by 2 bases and J by 5 bases; unmatched bases: 5. Germline V gives CDR1 SGHAT, CDR2 FQNNGV. This CDR3 is built from 15 residues. DNA for the CDR3: TGTGCCAGCAGCTTACGGGACAGGGGCTGGACTGAAGCTTTCTTT. As protein: CASSLRDRGWTEAFF.

This clonotype was seen a single time. The gene calls are TRBV20-1 and TRBJ2-1; D perhaps matches TRBD2 (6 bases). Germline CDR1 reads DFQATT; CDR2 reads SNEGSKA (reference sequence). The CDR3 contains 16 residues. Trimming cost V 4 bases and J 8 bases, with 24 bases left between them. In nucleotides, the CDR3 is TGCAGTGCTAACCAAGACTCTTCGGGAGTGGGAGATGAGCAGTTCTTC. Encoded protein: CSANQDSSGVGDEQFF.

The chain has TRBV7-2 and TRBJ2-7; TRBD2 matches at 7 bases. Judging by the DNA end, TRBJ2-4 fits better; the J call may be wrong. In germline, CDR1 is SGHTA, CDR2 FQGNSA. The CDR3 has 14 amino acids. CDR3 sequence reads: CASSLGGIENIQYF. As DNA, the CDR3 is TGTGCCAGCAGCTTGGGGGGGATCGAAAACATTCAGTACTTC.

The genes are TRBV6-1 and TRBJ1-5, with 7 bases lining up with TRBD1. Germline CDR1 is MNHNS and CDR2 is SASEGT. CDR3 length: 15 amino acids. The junction had 7 bases not matched to a gene; V was cut back by 5 bases and J by 3 bases. The CDR3 sequence is CASSLTGLLNQPQHF. CDR3 nucleotides: TGTGCCAGCAGTTTGACAGGGCTTCTCAATCAGCCCCAGCATTTT.

This clonotype has only a few counts. One junction end disagrees with the germline gene, perhaps due to a read error. J is TRBJ2-3 and V is TRBV7-2, with TRBD2 matching 14 bases. The CDR3 length is 16 residues. Germline lookup yields CDR1 SGHTA and CDR2 FQGNSA. The CDR3 DNA reads as TGTGCCAGCAGCCGGACTAGCGGGGGGCGCACAGATGCGCAGTATTTT. Its protein is CASSRTSGGRTDAQYF.

The J gene is TRBJ2-5, the V gene TRBV29-1; D not certain. Germline lookup yields CDR1 SQVTM and CDR2 ANQGSEA. This CDR3 spans 13 amino acids. V was pared by 3 bases and J by 0 bases, with 8 bases between. The CDR3 protein is CSVEAEYQETQYF. The DNA for the CDR3 is TGCAGCGTTGAGGCGGAATACCAAGAGACCCAGTACTTC.

This clonotype is a singleton in its sample. The V gene is TRBV6-1, the J gene TRBJ1-6; 11 positions match TRBD1. The V and J ends lost 4 bases and 8 bases, in that order; junction bases with no gene match: 4. The CDR3 covers 15 residues. Germline loops: CDR1 MNHNS, CDR2 SASEGT. The CDR3 nucleotides are TGTGCCAGCAGTGGGACAGGGGGCTGGGATTCACCCCTCCACTTT. Residues: CASSGTGGWDSPLHF.

This clonotype was counted a few times. The chain recombines TRBV19 with TRBJ2-4; D unresolved. The J call may be faulty, since TRBJ2-5 better matches the DNA end. From germline, CDR1 is LNHDA and CDR2 SQIVND (reference sequence). This CDR3 is built from 13 residues. CDR3 loop: CASTSGRQETQYF. The CDR3 coding sequence is TGTGCCAGTACATCAGGCCGTCAAGAGACCCAGTACTTC.

The rearrangement joins TRBV7-2 to TRBJ1-4; 11 bases match TRBD1. With 3 bases clipped from V and 10 bases from J, the junction kept 7 bases outside the gene matches. CDR3 length: 15 amino acids. CDR1 SGHTA and CDR2 FQGNSA come from the germline V gene. CDR3 residues: CASSFSGTGGGKLFF. In DNA, the CDR3 is TGTGCCAGCAGCTTTTCAGGGACAGGGGGTGGAAAACTGTTTTTT.